This T cell receptor (beta chain) was recorded in a study of T cell repertoires in cytomegalovirus infection. Study details: In public TCR beta signatures, there were indications of both CMV infection and matching HLA type.

Study-wide results and limits: Based on cumulative public TCR beta family frequency, carriers of CMV plus the relevant HLA were identified. Ex vivo, HLA-C-restricted CMV-specific TCR beta clonotypes prevailed over the rest of the response.

As concerns this clonotype: What it binds is not known.

TCRdb fed the reads into MiXCR, producing one record per CDR3 protein. The sample holds roughly 800,000 distinct CDR3 sequences; about 29% are singletons and the top ten take about an eighth. The V gene's germline CDR1 is MNHGY and CDR2 SAAAGT. Trimming stripped 6 bases from V and 3 bases from J, with 15 bases between. The CDR3 covers 14 residues. The TCR comes from a human donor in good health (CMV status not recorded). Some clones in this sample may be carry-over from other donors' samples. The chain joins TRBV6-8 to TRBJ2-7; D unresolved. Sequences were derived from cultured CD8+ T cells from PBMCs, sampled from culture after CMV antigen stimulation. CDR3 sequence: CASSSDGPSYEQYF. CDR3 nucleotides: TGTGCCAGCAGCTCGGACGGGCCGAGCTACGAGCAGTACTTC.